Below, 17 T cell receptor beta chains from the same sample are listed, as sequenced in a study of glioma-infiltrating T cells. Using RNA template, CDR3s of TCR alpha and beta were amplified with iRepertoire arm-PCR. TCRdb processed the multiplex PCR reads anew with MiXCR; each CDR3 protein has one entry. Counted here are some 160,000 distinct CDR3 sequences, roughly 45% occurring once; the ten biggest clones make up 4% to 6.5%. Specimen: glioma tissue, nonneoplastic brain tissue, or PBMCs (not recorded which). The source is a human donor with low-grade glioma or glioblastoma, undergoing nonglioma brain surgery, or in good health (not recorded which).

Notes on this clonotype: The junction and the germline gene differ at one end; a read error may be behind it. This chain connects TRBV6-2 or TRBV6-3 to TRBJ1-6; D possibly corresponds to TRBD1 (6 bases). The CDR3 spans 14 residues. The germline gives CDR1 MNHEY, CDR2 SVGEGT. CDR3 DNA: TGCGCCAGCAACTCGGGACAACATAATTCAACCCTCCACTTT. Its protein is CASNSGQHNSTLHF.

Points on this clonotype: Just one base apart from a much larger clone, this may be a read error. The V gene is TRBV7-2, the J gene TRBJ1-4; unclear D gene. The CDR3 loop spans 15 amino acids. Trimming left V 1 base short and J 8 bases short, with 14 bases between. Germline loops: CDR1 SGHTA, CDR2 FQGNSA. CDR3 nucleotides: TGTGCCAGCAGCTTAGGAGGCGCGGGTGGGGAAAAACTGTTTTTT. This translates into CASSLGGAGGEKLFF.

Comments on this clonotype: This may be a read error, as it is one base from a much larger clone. J is TRBJ2-3 and V is TRBV12-3 or TRBV12-4; D remains unclear. This CDR3 region has 12 residues. V was shortened by 6 bases and J by 11 bases, with 15 bases between the two germline ends. The CDR3 DNA reads as TGTGCCAGCAGCCTAATGACGACTGAGCAGTATTTT. Amino acids: CASSLMTTEQYF.

This clonotype was observed many times. The V call is TRBV3-1, the J call TRBJ1-1; D not certain. This CDR3 contains 13 residues. Trimming stripped 6 bases from V and 4 bases from J, with 12 bases between. Germline CDR1 LGHDT, CDR2 YNNKEL (reference sequence). The DNA for the CDR3 is TGTGCCAGCAGTACGGTTCTGGCCACTGAAGCTTTCTTT. The encoded protein is CASSTVLATEAFF.

The V and J genes are TRBV4-1 and TRBJ2-5; 8 nucleotides line up with TRBD1. In germline, CDR1 is MGHRA, CDR2 YSYEKL. After removal of 4 bases from V and 3 bases from J, the junction contained 7 bases not matched to a gene. The CDR3 is made up of 15 amino acids. CDR3 protein: CASSRIKQGEETQYF. CDR3 DNA: TGCGCCAGCAGCCGCATCAAACAGGGGGAAGAGACCCAGTACTTC.

As regards this clonotype: A read error may account for a junction end that differs from germline. V is TRBV12-3 or TRBV12-4 and J is TRBJ2-3; 7 bases are shared with TRBD1. This CDR3 is 12 amino acids long. For the CDR3, the DNA is TGTGCCAGCAGGGGACAGACCTATAAGCAGTGTTTT. Translation gives CASRGQTYKQCF.

This clonotype occurred a few times. The chain has TRBV2 and TRBJ1-1, with 7 bases identical to TRBD1. Germline CDR1 is SNHLY and CDR2 is FYNNEI. V lost 0 bases, J lost 10 bases, and 14 bases stayed unmatched. This CDR3 region has 16 residues. For the CDR3, the DNA is TGTGCCAGCAGTGAAGCCAACACAGGGGTGAAATTCGTAGCTTTCTTT. Translation: CASSEANTGVKFVAFF.

This chain links TRBV2 with TRBJ1-5; the D gene is possibly TRBD1 (6 bases). The CDR3 is 13 residues long. V dropped 6 bases and J dropped 6 bases, with 12 bases sitting between them. Germline-derived CDR1 and CDR2 are SNHLY and FYNNEI. The CDR3 region is CASSETGSQPQHF. The CDR3 DNA reads TGTGCCAGCAGCGAGACAGGCTCTCAGCCCCAGCATTTT. Full variable domain (rest looked up from reference TRBV2 and TRBJ1-5): EPEVTQTPSHQVTQMGQEVILRCVPISNHLYFYWYRQILGQKVEFLVSFYNNEISEKSEIFDDQFSVERPDGSNFTLKIRSTKLEDSAMYFCASSETGSQPQHFGDGTRLSIL.

Notes on this clonotype: A read error may explain this, as a much larger clone is one base away. The V call is TRBV25-1, the J call TRBJ2-1, with no clear D. The CDR3 is 12 amino acids. CDR1 and CDR2 from the germline V gene are MGHDK and SYGVNS. Trimming pared 4 bases from V and 10 bases from J, leaving 11 bases between. CDR3 coding DNA: TGTGCCAGCAGTGTGTCCGGCTGGGAGCAGTTCTTC. This sequence encodes CASSVSGWEQFF. Together with reference TRBV25-1 and TRBJ2-1, the CDR3 gives the full variable domain: EADIYQTPRYLVIGTGKKITLECSQTMGHDKMYWYQQDPGMELHLIHYSYGVNSTEKGDLSSESTVSRIRTEHFPLTLESARPSHTSQYLCASSVSGWEQFFGPGTRLTVL.

At least ten counts were recorded for this clonotype. The chain joins TRBV20-1 to TRBJ2-3; TRBD2 aligns across 12 bases. The germline gives CDR1 DFQATT, CDR2 SNEGSKA (reference sequence). There are 14 residues in the CDR3. With 5 bases clipped from V and 6 bases from J, the junction kept 6 bases outside the gene matches. The CDR3 region has the DNA TGCAGTGCTTGGACTAGCGGGATTTACGATACGCAGTATTTT. Translation gives CSAWTSGIYDTQYF.

About this clonotype: This clone may be a read error of a much larger clone one base away. This rearrangement joins TRBV12-3 or TRBV12-4 to TRBJ2-7; D is uncertain. This CDR3 is 12 amino acids long. With 5 bases removed from V and 7 bases from J, the gap between germline ends came to 12 bases. The CDR3, as DNA: TGTGCCAGCAGTATCCGACTCAGGGAGCAGTACTTC. It specifies CASSIRLREQYF.

This clonotype was counted a few times. The chain couples TRBV19 to TRBJ2-7, with D hard to call. V was shortened by 3 bases and J by 5 bases, with 11 bases between the two germline ends. The CDR3 totals 13 residues. Germline V gene sequence: CDR1 LNHDA, CDR2 SQIVND (reference sequence). The CDR3 loop is CASSIGRGDEQYF. CDR3 nucleotide sequence: TGTGCCAGTAGTATCGGACGTGGGGACGAGCAGTACTTC.

This clonotype has at least ten counts. This chain joins TRBV28 and TRBJ2-1; the D is unclear. Per the germline V gene, CDR1 is MDHEN and CDR2 is SYDVKM. The CDR3 extends over 14 amino acids. V was cut by 2 bases and J by 2 bases, with 7 bases left in between. The CDR3 coding sequence is TGTGCCAGCAGTTTACAGTCACCCTACAATGAGCAGTTCTTC. This gives the protein CASSLQSPYNEQFF.

A remark on this clonotype: This may stem from a read error, because a much larger clone lies one nucleotide away. The rearrangement uses TRBV7-6 and TRBJ2-5; tentative D call: TRBD2 (5 bases). The CDR3 totals 14 residues. Germline loops: CDR1 SGHVS, CDR2 FNYEAQ. V lost 2 bases and J 4 bases, leaving 11 bases between the germline ends. The chain's CDR3 is CASSLLSSSETQYF. The CDR3 region has the DNA TGTGCCAGCAGCTTACTGTCTAGCTCAGAGACCCAGTACTTC.

Many counts were recorded for this clonotype. CDR3 amino acids: CSASQPQGLDTEAFF. Written as DNA, the CDR3 is TGCAGTGCTAGCCAACCACAGGGTCTGGACACTGAAGCTTTCTTT. This chain links TRBV20-1 with TRBJ1-1; the D gene is possibly TRBD1 (6 bases). The CDR3 runs to 15 residues. V lost 3 bases to trimming and J lost 3 bases, with 17 bases between them. Per germline, CDR1 DFQATT and CDR2 SNEGSKA (reference sequence).

In regard to this clonotype: A much larger clone sits a single nucleotide away, making a read error possible. The rearrangement joins TRBV6-5 to TRBJ2-7; D call uncertain. The CDR3 spans 15 residues. Germline lookup yields CDR1 MNHEY and CDR2 SVGAGI. V lost 0 bases and J 3 bases, leaving 12 bases between the germline ends. The CDR3 region has the DNA TGTGCCAGCAGTTACTCGGCAAGCGTGAGCTACGAGCAGTACTTC. It specifies CASSYSASVSYEQYF.

This clonotype was seen a handful of times. A much bigger clone sits one base away, suggesting this may be a read error. The rearrangement uses TRBV28 and TRBJ1-5, with D tentatively TRBD1 (5 bases). The ends were cut back, 2 bases at V and 8 bases at J, with 10 bases in the middle. This CDR3 has 13 amino acids. The germline V gene has CDR1 MDHEN and CDR2 SYDVKM. The CDR3 sequence: CASSLKGTKPQHF. The CDR3 DNA sequence: TGTGCCAGCAGTTTAAAGGGGACCAAGCCCCAGCATTTT. Full variable domain (remainder filled in from reference TRBV28 and TRBJ1-5): DVKVTQSSRYLVKRTGEKVFLECVQDMDHENMFWYRQDPGLGLRLIYFSYDVKMKEKGDIPEGYSVSREKKERFSLILESASTNQTSMYLCASSLKGTKPQHFGDGTRLSIL.